This TCR beta chain was found in a study of CD8+CD57+ T cells in acquired aplastic anemia. Profiling that covered TCR beta VDJ and CDR3 relied on genomic DNA as its template. TCRdb reprocessed the reads with MiXCR, giving one entry per CDR3 protein. This sample has 120,000 or so distinct CDR3 sequences, with about 60% found just once. All patients picked for sequencing had shown, by flow cytometry, an expansion of CD8+CD57+ cells. This clonotype was observed at least ten times. Germline assignment: CDR1 SNHLY and CDR2 FYNNEI. CDR3 size: 15 residues. V lost 10 bases and J lost 2, with 17 bases in between.

The sequenced sample was sorted CD4+, CD8+, or CD8+CD57+ T cells (not recorded which) from PBMCs. This clonotype originated in a human donor with aplastic anemia. This chain uses TRBV2 with TRBJ2-2, with D tentatively TRBD2 (6 bases). This chain's CDR3 is CATFRGGVNTGELFF. Written as DNA, the CDR3 is TGTGCCACCTTTCGAGGAGGGGTTAACACCGGGGAGCTGTTTTTT.